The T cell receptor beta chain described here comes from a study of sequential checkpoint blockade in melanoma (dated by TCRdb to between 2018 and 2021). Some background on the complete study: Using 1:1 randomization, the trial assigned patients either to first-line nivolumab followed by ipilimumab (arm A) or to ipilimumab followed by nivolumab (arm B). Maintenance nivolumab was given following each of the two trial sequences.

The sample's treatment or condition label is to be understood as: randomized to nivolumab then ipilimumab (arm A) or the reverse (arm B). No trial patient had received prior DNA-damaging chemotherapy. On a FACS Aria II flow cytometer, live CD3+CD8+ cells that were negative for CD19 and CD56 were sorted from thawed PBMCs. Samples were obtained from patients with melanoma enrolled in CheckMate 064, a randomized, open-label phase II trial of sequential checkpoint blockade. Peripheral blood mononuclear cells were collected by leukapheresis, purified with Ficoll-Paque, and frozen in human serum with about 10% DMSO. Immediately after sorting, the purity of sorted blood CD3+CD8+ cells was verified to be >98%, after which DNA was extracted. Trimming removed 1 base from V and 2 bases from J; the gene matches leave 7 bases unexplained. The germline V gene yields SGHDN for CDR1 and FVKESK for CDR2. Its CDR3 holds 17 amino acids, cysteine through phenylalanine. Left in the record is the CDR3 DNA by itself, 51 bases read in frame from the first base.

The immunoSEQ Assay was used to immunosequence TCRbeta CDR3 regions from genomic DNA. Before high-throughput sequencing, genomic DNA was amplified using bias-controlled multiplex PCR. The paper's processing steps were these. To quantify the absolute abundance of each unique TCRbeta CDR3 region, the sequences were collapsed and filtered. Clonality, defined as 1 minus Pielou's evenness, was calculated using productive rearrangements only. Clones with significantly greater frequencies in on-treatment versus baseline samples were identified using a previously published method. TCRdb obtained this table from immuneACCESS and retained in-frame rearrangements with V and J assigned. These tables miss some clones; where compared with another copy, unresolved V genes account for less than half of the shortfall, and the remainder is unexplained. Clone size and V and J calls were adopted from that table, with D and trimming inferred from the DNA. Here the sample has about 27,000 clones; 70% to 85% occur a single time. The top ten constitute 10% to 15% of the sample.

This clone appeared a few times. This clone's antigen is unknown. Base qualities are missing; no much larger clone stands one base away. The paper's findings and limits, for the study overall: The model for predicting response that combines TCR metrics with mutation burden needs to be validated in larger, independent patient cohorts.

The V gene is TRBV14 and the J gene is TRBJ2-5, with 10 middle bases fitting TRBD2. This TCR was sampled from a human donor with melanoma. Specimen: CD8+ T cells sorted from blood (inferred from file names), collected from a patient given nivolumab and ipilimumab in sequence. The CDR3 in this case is CASSQGPSGGNQETQYF. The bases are TGTGCCAGCAGCCAAGGCCCTAGCGGGGGAAATCAAGAGACCCAGTACTTC.